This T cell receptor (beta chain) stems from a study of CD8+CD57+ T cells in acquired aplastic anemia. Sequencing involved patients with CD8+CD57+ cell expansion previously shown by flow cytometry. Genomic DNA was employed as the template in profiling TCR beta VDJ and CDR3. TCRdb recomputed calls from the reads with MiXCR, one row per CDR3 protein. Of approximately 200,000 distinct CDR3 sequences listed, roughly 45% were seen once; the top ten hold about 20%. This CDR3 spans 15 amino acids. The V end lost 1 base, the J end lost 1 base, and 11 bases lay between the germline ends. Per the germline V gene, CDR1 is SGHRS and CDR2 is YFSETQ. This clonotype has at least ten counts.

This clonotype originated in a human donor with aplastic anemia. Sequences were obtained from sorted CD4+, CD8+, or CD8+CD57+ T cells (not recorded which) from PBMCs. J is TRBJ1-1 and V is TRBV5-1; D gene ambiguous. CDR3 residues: CASSLSREPNTEAFF. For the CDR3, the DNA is TGCGCCAGCAGCTTGTCGAGGGAACCGAACACTGAAGCTTTCTTT. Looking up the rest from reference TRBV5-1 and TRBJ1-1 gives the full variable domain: KAGVTQTPRYLIKTRGQQVTLSCSPISGHRSVSWYQQTPGQGLQFLFEYFSETQRNKGNFPGRFSGRQFSNSRSEMNVSTLELGDSALYLCASSLSREPNTEAFFGQGTRLTVV.